This passage covers 12 T cell receptor beta chains from one sample sequenced in a study of CD4 T cells in relation to SARS-CoV-2 and coronaviruses. No antigen has been identified for these receptors. Clones were sequenced by immunoSEQ multiplex PCR, and TCRdb holds only the in-frame ones, with some missing. The sample lists about 36,000 clones, around 85% occurring once. The sample consisted of naive CD4+ T cells from PBMCs, cultured in vitro. Subset here: naive CD4+ T cells isolated by negative enrichment. The origin of the receptors is an adult with COVID-19.

This clone has just a few counts. This chain uses TRBV30 with TRBJ2-7; 11 bases align to TRBD2. The V segment lost 7 bases and the J segment 3 bases; nucleotides outside the gene matches: 5. The CDR3 runs 13 residues. Germline-derived CDR1 and CDR2 are GTSNPN and SVGIG (reference sequence). CDR3 protein: CASGTSGLYEQYF. DNA of the CDR3: TGTGCCTCAGGGACTAGCGGTCTCTACGAGCAGTACTTC.

This clone was counted between two and nine times. The V call is TRBV6-2 or TRBV6-3, the J call TRBJ2-3, with D possibly being TRBD2 (5 bases). Germline CDR1 and CDR2: MNHEY and SVGEGT. This CDR3 comprises 15 residues. V was pared by 2 bases and J by 6 bases, with 15 bases between. CDR3 protein: CASSYQLSGGDTQYF. The CDR3 nucleotides are TGTGCCAGCAGTTACCAGCTGAGCGGCGGGGATACGCAGTATTTT.

The chain carries TRBV6-7 and TRBJ2-7; no firm D call. TRBV6-7 has ORF status, its function being uncertain. The CDR3 has 16 residues. V lost 0 bases to trimming and J lost 1 base, with 13 bases between them. The CDR3 spells CASSYSPGRMSYEQYF. CDR3 in DNA: TGTGCCAGCAGTTACTCACCGGGCCGAATGTCCTACGAGCAGTACTTC.

The gene calls are TRBV7-6 and TRBJ2-2; D is perhaps TRBD2 (5 bases). The germline V gene encodes CDR1 SGHVS and CDR2 FNYEAQ. V lost 5 bases to trimming and J lost 1 base, with 17 bases between them. This CDR3 is 17 amino acids long. This CDR3 reads CASSPRAGGGNTGELFF. CDR3 nucleotide sequence: TGTGCCAGCAGCCCGCGAGCCGGCGGAGGGAACACCGGGGAGCTGTTTTTT.

The V gene is TRBV6-1, the J gene TRBJ1-2, with no clear D. Germline V gene data show CDR1 as MNHNS and CDR2 as SASEGT. CDR3 length equals 13 residues. The V gene lost 3 bases and the J gene lost 2 bases, with 7 bases spanning the gap. The CDR3 region is CASSENENYGYTF. The CDR3 bases are TGTGCCAGCAGTGAGAACGAGAACTATGGCTACACCTTC.

This chain links TRBV15 with TRBJ1-4; D gene uncertain. The ends were cut back, 4 bases at V and 4 bases at J, with 16 bases in the middle. Germline V lookup: CDR1 LNHNV, CDR2 YYDKDF (reference sequence). This CDR3 is built from 16 residues. For the CDR3, the DNA is TGTGCCACCAGCATCGGAGGGTTGGGAGGTAATGAAAAACTGTTTTTT. It is translated as CATSIGGLGGNEKLFF.

The chain joins TRBV30 to TRBJ1-2; TRBD1 aligns across 11 bases. V trimming: 5 bases; J trimming: 8 bases; junction bases outside the gene matches: 16. CDR3 length: 16 amino acids. CDR1 and CDR2 from the germline V gene are GTSNPN and SVGIG (reference sequence). The CDR3, as DNA: TGTGCCTGGCACGGGGACAGGGGGACTCCTGGCGGGGGCTACACCTTC. As protein: CAWHGDRGTPGGGYTF.

The CDR3 region is CATSDPTGTDTQYF. In DNA, the CDR3 is TGTGCCACCAGTGACCCGACAGGCACAGATACGCAGTATTTT. The V and J genes are TRBV24-1 and TRBJ2-3, with a weak D call TRBD1 (5 bases). Trimming took 4 bases from V and 1 from J, leaving 8 bases between them. Germline CDR1 is KGHDR and CDR2 is SFDVKD. The CDR3 extends over 14 amino acids.

This chain connects TRBV9 to TRBJ1-2; TRBD1 aligns across 9 bases. The CDR3 is 15 residues long. V dropped 3 bases and J dropped 8; count of bases not matched to a gene: 11. Germline V CDR1 and CDR2: SGDLS, YYNGEE. CDR3 protein: CASSDQQQGARGYTF. CDR3 coding DNA: TGTGCCAGCAGCGACCAACAACAGGGGGCGCGAGGCTACACCTTC.

The V call is TRBV12-3 or TRBV12-4, the J call TRBJ2-1; the D is unclear. This CDR3 region has 13 residues. The V gene lost 3 bases and the J gene lost 5 bases, with 8 bases spanning the gap. The CDR3 DNA reads as TGTGCCAGCAGTTTCACCTCTCACAATGAGCAGTTCTTC. Protein sequence: CASSFTSHNEQFF.

This chain uses TRBV19 with TRBJ2-1; 7 bases map to TRBD2. The trim removed 3 bases at V and 5 bases at J, leaving 4 bases unmatched. The CDR3 has 14 amino acids. The germline gives CDR1 LNHDA, CDR2 SQIVND (reference sequence). The CDR3 sequence: CASSMGGHHNEQFF. The CDR3 DNA sequence: TGTGCCAGTAGTATGGGAGGGCACCACAATGAGCAGTTCTTC.

The rearrangement joins TRBV28 to TRBJ2-3, with 11 nucleotides matching TRBD2. The CDR3 consists of 15 residues. Germline V lookup: CDR1 MDHEN, CDR2 SYDVKM. Trimming removed 2 bases from V and 6 bases from J; junction bases left unmatched: 4. The CDR3 nucleotides read TGTGCCAGCAGTTTAACTAGCGGGAGTGAGGATACGCAGTATTTT. Its translation: CASSLTSGSEDTQYF.